Listed here are 16 T cell receptor beta chains from one sample, sequenced in a study of post-analysis software for immune sequencing data. Study-level points and caveats: Compared with controls, patients had more of roughly five TRBV segments, including TRBV5-6, TRBV5-1 and TRBV20-1.

Each TCR beta cDNA library carried unique molecular identifiers. TCRdb independently ran MiXCR on the PCR reads; one entry per CDR3 protein. The sample holds about 200,000 distinct CDR3 sequences, 29% seen once. Their target antigens are unknown. The sample was blood. Every receptor here comes from a girl aged 2 to 17 with multiple sclerosis.

This chain uses TRBV6-5 with TRBJ2-7, with 7 bases fitting TRBD2. With 2 bases clipped from V and 3 bases from J, the junction kept 4 bases outside the gene matches. Germline loops: CDR1 MNHEY, CDR2 SVGAGI. The CDR3 is 14 residues long. CDR3 coding DNA: TGTGCCAGCAGTTACGGAGCGGGGAACTACGAGCAGTACTTC. This gives the protein CASSYGAGNYEQYF.

This clonotype was counted only a few times. The gene calls are TRBV30 and TRBJ1-2; a weak D match, TRBD1 (6 bases). Trimming stripped 8 bases from V and 7 bases from J, with 17 bases between. The germline V gene encodes CDR1 GTSNPN and CDR2 SVGIG (reference sequence). This CDR3 is built from 12 residues. For the CDR3, the DNA is TGTGCCCACAGTGGGGGCGCGAGTGGCTACACCTTC. This encodes CAHSGGASGYTF. Combining the CDR3 with reference TRBV30 and TRBJ1-2 gives the whole variable domain SQTIHQWPATLVQPVGSPLSLECTVEGTSNPNLYWYRQAAGRGLQLLFYSVGIGQISSEVPQNLSASRPQDRQFILSSKKLLLSDSGFYLCAHSGGASGYTFGSGTRLTVV.

CDR3 in amino acids: CASSLDGQGRTEAFF. In DNA form, the CDR3 reads TGTGCCAGCAGCTTGGACGGACAGGGCCGGACTGAAGCTTTCTTT. The rearrangement uses TRBV11-2 and TRBJ1-1, with 8 bases identical to TRBD1. This CDR3 region has 15 residues. Unmatched junction bases numbered 8, after V lost 3 bases and J lost 5 bases. Germline CDR1 reads SGHAT; CDR2 reads FQNNGV.

Notes on this clonotype: This sequence may be a read error, since a much larger clone differs from it by one base. J is TRBJ2-5 and V is TRBV6-5, with no clear D. Trimming took off 4 bases at V and 11 bases at J, with 17 bases between the two ends. Germline CDR1 is MNHEY and CDR2 is SVGAGI. This CDR3 region has 13 residues. The CDR3 reads CASSSDRAYGQYF. DNA for the CDR3: TGTGCCAGCAGTTCCGACCGAGCCTACGGGCAGTACTTC.

This clonotype showed up just a few times. The rearrangement joins TRBV12-3 or TRBV12-4 to TRBJ2-3; D perhaps matches TRBD1 (5 bases). The V gene lost 7 bases and the J gene lost 7 bases, with 15 bases spanning the gap. The CDR3 has 13 residues. Here the CDR3 reads CASNYQGAYTQYF. Here the CDR3 DNA reads TGTGCCAGCAATTACCAAGGGGCATATACGCAGTATTTT.

Worth noting for this clonotype: A single base separates this from a much larger clone, so it may be a read error. In DNA, the CDR3 is TGTGCCAGCTCACCGGACATGTTAAACACTGAAGCTTTCTTT. It specifies CASSPDMLNTEAFF. This chain connects TRBV18 to TRBJ1-1; possibly TRBD1 for D (5 bases). CDR1 and CDR2 (germline): KGHSH, LQKENI. The V gene lost 3 bases and the J gene lost 2 bases, with 10 bases spanning the gap. CDR3 size: 14 residues.

The chain's CDR3 is CSVESQGGSYEQYF. The CDR3 DNA reads TGCAGCGTTGAGTCGCAGGGAGGCTCCTACGAGCAGTACTTC. The chain links TRBV29-1 to TRBJ2-7, with a possible D match to TRBD2 (6 bases). The CDR3 has 14 residues. Between the trimmed V and J ends, which lost 3 bases and 0 bases, there was a span of 12 bases. Germline V lookup: CDR1 SQVTM, CDR2 ANQGSEA.

This clonotype was recorded only once. Being one base from a much bigger clone, this may be a read error. The V call is TRBV5-1, the J call TRBJ2-7, with 14 bases identical to TRBD2. CDR1 and CDR2 (germline): SGHRS, YFSETQ. This CDR3 spans 15 amino acids. J was trimmed by 7 bases and V by 4 bases; bases with no gene match: 7. The CDR3 spells CASSGTSGSYNEQYF. Written as DNA, the CDR3 is TGCGCCAGCAGCGGGACTAGCGGGAGCTACAATGAGCAGTACTTC.

The chain is built from TRBV20-1 and TRBJ1-3; D unresolved. V lost 5 bases to trimming and J lost 0 bases, with 5 bases between them. Germline CDR1 DFQATT, CDR2 SNEGSKA (reference sequence). There are 12 residues in the CDR3. CDR3 coding DNA: TGCAGTGCTCAGAGCTCTGGAAACACCATATATTTT. Translating gives CSAQSSGNTIYF.

Details on this clonotype: This may be a read error, as it is one base from a much larger clone. In nucleotides, the CDR3 is TGCAGTGCTAGTGGTGAGGTCACGTACGAGCAGTACTTC. The encoded protein is CSASGEVTYEQYF. This chain joins TRBV20-1 and TRBJ2-7, with D unresolved. Germline V gene lookup returns CDR1 DFQATT and CDR2 SNEGSKA (reference sequence). Trimming took off 3 bases at V and 4 bases at J, with 13 bases between the two ends. The CDR3 consists of 13 residues.

As to this clonotype: Being one base from a much bigger clone, this may be a read error. The chain employs TRBV7-2 and TRBJ2-1; 13 bases are shared with TRBD2. Germline V gene lookup returns CDR1 SGHTA and CDR2 FQGNSA. This CDR3 has 15 amino acids. The CDR3 DNA sequence: TGTGCCAACAGCACTAGCGGGAGGGCATCCCCTGAGCAGTTCTTC. Translating it yields CANSTSGRASPEQFF.

About this clonotype itself: This may stem from a read error, because a much larger clone lies one nucleotide away. J is TRBJ2-4 and V is TRBV20-1; weak D call: TRBD2 (5 bases). The J call may be mistaken, given a closer DNA end match to TRBJ2-7. Germline V CDR1 and CDR2: DFQATT, SNEGSKA (reference sequence). This CDR3 region has 14 residues. CDR3 DNA sequence: TGCAGTGCTAGAGAGGACGGGGTCTCCTACGAGCAGTACTTC. It is translated as CSAREDGVSYEQYF.

This chain connects TRBV29-1 to TRBJ2-7, with 15 bases identical to TRBD2. The length of the CDR3 is 13 residues. Looked up from germline, CDR1 is SQVTM and CDR2 is ANQGSEA. V was pared by 6 bases and J by 5 bases, with 2 bases of the junction left unmatched. CDR3 in amino acids: CSVGLAGGHEQYF. CDR3 nucleotides: TGCAGCGTAGGACTAGCGGGAGGGCACGAGCAGTACTTC.

This clonotype was observed many times. The gene calls are TRBV20-1 and TRBJ2-3; maybe TRBD2 (5 bases). Deletions cut 0 bases from V and 6 bases from J, with 16 bases between. The length of the CDR3 is 15 residues. Germline CDR1 and CDR2: DFQATT and SNEGSKA (reference sequence). The CDR3 here is CSARDSATTGDTQYF. CDR3 bases: TGCAGTGCTAGAGATAGTGCGACGACGGGGGATACGCAGTATTTT.

The chain links TRBV6-1 to TRBJ1-4; a possible D gene is TRBD1 (6 bases). The V end lost 2 bases, the J end lost 7 bases, and 17 bases lay between the germline ends. This CDR3 has 16 residues. CDR1 is MNHNS and CDR2 is SASEGT in the germline V gene. The DNA of the CDR3 is TGTGCCAGCAGTGAACGGGACAAAACTGGTGGTGAAAAACTGTTTTTT. Translated, it gives CASSERDKTGGEKLFF.

This chain connects TRBV2 to TRBJ2-5; D may be TRBD2 (6 bases). V shed 6 bases and J shed 2 bases, with 13 bases lying between them. This CDR3 spans 14 amino acids. The V gene's germline CDR1 is SNHLY and CDR2 FYNNEI. CDR3 loop: CASSEGTVQETQYF. CDR3 nucleotide sequence: TGTGCCAGCAGCGAGGGGACTGTTCAAGAGACCCAGTACTTC.